The next 11 T cell receptor beta chains were all read from a single sample in a study of blood T cells in healthy people across ages (dated by TCRdb to the mid-2010s). Libraries came from 5' RACE. Sequenced on an Illumina HiSeq 2500. A second roughly 7 to 12 cycle PCR used a sample-barcoded 5' primer and a J-beta primer mix. In-frame beta chains were kept once TCRdb had trimmed the public reads at Q25 with fastp and called clones with MiXCR. Every CDR3 protein is listed once, alongside the most common genes and DNA of its rows. Within this sample are about 570,000 distinct CDR3 sequences, with about 25% of them counted one time only. 3% to 4% of the sample goes to the ten largest clones. This sample also appeared in a second study, on T cells of mothers and their children.

Sequencing input: blood. These receptors were taken from a boy aged 2 to 9 in good health.

The chain joins TRBV10-3 to TRBJ1-2; TRBD1 matches at 8 bases. The J segment lost 2 bases and the V segment lost 3 bases, leaving 17 bases of the junction unmatched. The CDR3 loop spans 19 amino acids. Germline V gene data show CDR1 as ENHRY and CDR2 as SYGVKD. In DNA form, the CDR3 reads TGTGCCATCAGTGACCCGGACAGGGACTTTATCGGGGGAAACTATGGCTACACCTTC. This codes for CAISDPDRDFIGGNYGYTF.

This clonotype showed up just a few times. The chain is built from TRBV20-1 and TRBJ2-1; TRBD2 matches at 9 bases. Germline V gene lookup returns CDR1 DFQATT and CDR2 SNEGSKA (reference sequence). V lost 2 bases and J lost 6; bases outside the gene matches: 5. CDR3 length: 14 residues. The CDR3 region has the DNA TGCAGTGCTAGACAGATAGCGGGAGTCAATGAGCAGTTCTTC. Amino acids: CSARQIAGVNEQFF.

This chain connects TRBV12-3 or TRBV12-4 to TRBJ2-5; TRBD2 might be the D (6 bases). The J call may be incorrect, as the DNA end agrees better with TRBJ2-1. CDR3 length: 14 residues. CDR3 residues: CASSWGLRGTEQFF. The CDR3 nucleotides read TGTGCCAGCAGTTGGGGATTACGGGGGACTGAGCAGTTCTTC.

This rearrangement joins TRBV12-3 or TRBV12-4 to TRBJ1-4; weak D call: TRBD1 (6 bases). The CDR3 runs to 14 residues. V shed 5 bases and J shed 7 bases, with 14 bases lying between them. The CDR3: CASSPGATVEKLFF. Written as DNA, the CDR3 is TGTGCCAGCAGTCCGGGGGCGACGGTTGAAAAACTGTTTTTT.

The V gene is TRBV7-2, the J gene TRBJ2-7, with TRBD1 identical over 7 bases. CDR3 length equals 13 residues. The germline CDR1 and CDR2 sequences are SGHTA and FQGNSA. The trim removed 5 bases at V and 6 bases at J, leaving 7 bases unmatched. The CDR3 here is CASSPDRVSEQYF. The CDR3 nucleotides are TGTGCCAGCAGCCCAGACAGGGTGTCCGAGCAGTACTTC.

The chain joins TRBV20-1 to TRBJ2-7, with TRBD2 identical over 7 bases. The germline V gene encodes CDR1 DFQATT and CDR2 SNEGSKA (reference sequence). Trimming removed 2 bases from V and 2 bases from J; junction bases left unmatched: 3. This CDR3 comprises 13 residues. The CDR3 sequence is CSARKRGTYEQYF. CDR3 sequence (DNA): TGCAGTGCTAGAAAGCGGGGAACCTACGAGCAGTACTTC.

This clonotype was seen only a few times. The gene calls are TRBV4-3 and TRBJ2-2; D remains unclear. The CDR3 runs 14 residues. CDR1 and CDR2 from the germline V gene are LGHNA and YSLEER. Trimming left V 1 base short and J 3 bases short, with 6 bases between. CDR3 nucleotides: TGCGCCAGCAGCCAAGGCACGCACACCGGGGAGCTGTTTTTT. Its protein product is CASSQGTHTGELFF.

The chain uses TRBV5-1 and TRBJ1-2, with 7 bases that match TRBD1. The CDR3 loop spans 13 amino acids. The V gene end was trimmed by 5 bases and the J gene end by 8 bases; junction bases not matched to a gene: 9. The V gene's germline CDR1 is SGHRS and CDR2 YFSETQ. The CDR3: CASSFPGGFGYTF. The CDR3 bases are TGCGCCAGCAGTTTCCCAGGGGGATTCGGCTACACCTTC.

The rearrangement links TRBV3-1 to TRBJ2-7; tentative D call: TRBD2 (5 bases). This CDR3 is 14 amino acids long. The V and J ends lost 4 bases and 0 bases respectively, with 10 bases between them. Looked up from germline, CDR1 is LGHDT and CDR2 is YNNKEL (reference sequence). CDR3 residues: CASSRRMSSYEQYF. CDR3 DNA: TGTGCCAGCAGCCGGAGGATGAGCTCCTACGAGCAGTACTTC.

The rearrangement uses TRBV4-3 and TRBJ2-5; 12 bases are a match to TRBD2. This CDR3 region has 16 residues. V lost 1 base to trimming and J lost 5 bases; unmatched junction nucleotides: 5. Germline V lookup: CDR1 LGHNA, CDR2 YSLEER. The CDR3: CASSQGTSGRWETQYF. In nucleotides, the CDR3 is TGCGCCAGCAGCCAAGGAACTAGCGGGAGGTGGGAGACCCAGTACTTC.

This clonotype was detected only a few times. V and J are TRBV4-2 and TRBJ2-6, with D perhaps TRBD1 (6 bases). This CDR3 contains 16 residues. Germline values: CDR1 LGHNA, CDR2 YNFKEQ. V was shortened by 4 bases and J by 4 bases, with 14 bases between the two germline ends. CDR3 in DNA: TGTGCCAGCAGCCCCGGGCAGGGGAACGGGGCCAACGTCCTGACTTTC. Its translation: CASSPGQGNGANVLTF.